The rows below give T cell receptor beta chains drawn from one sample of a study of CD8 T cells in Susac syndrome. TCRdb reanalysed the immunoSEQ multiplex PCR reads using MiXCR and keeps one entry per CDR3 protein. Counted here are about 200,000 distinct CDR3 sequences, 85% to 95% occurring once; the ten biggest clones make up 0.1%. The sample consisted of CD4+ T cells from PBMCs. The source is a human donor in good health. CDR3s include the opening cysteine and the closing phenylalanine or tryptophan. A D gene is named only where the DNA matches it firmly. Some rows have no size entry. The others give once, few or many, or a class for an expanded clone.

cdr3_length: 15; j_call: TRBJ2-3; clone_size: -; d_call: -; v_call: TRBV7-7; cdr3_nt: TGTGCTAGCAGCTTGGGTAGCGTGGGCACAGATACGCAGTATTTT; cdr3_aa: CASSLGSVGTDTQYF
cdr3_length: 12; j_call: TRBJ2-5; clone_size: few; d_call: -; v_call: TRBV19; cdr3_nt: TGTGCCAGTAACCAGGGGCGAGAGACCCAGTACTTC; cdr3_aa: CASNQGRETQYF
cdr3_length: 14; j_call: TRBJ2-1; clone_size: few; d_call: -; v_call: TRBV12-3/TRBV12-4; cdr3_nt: TGTGCCAGCAGTTTAGCGGGACGGAACAATGAGCAGTTCTTC; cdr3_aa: CASSLAGRNNEQFF
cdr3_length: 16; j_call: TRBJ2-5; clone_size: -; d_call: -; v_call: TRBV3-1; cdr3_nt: TGTGCCAGCAGCCATCTCCAGGGCAGGTACCAAGAGACCCAGTACTTC; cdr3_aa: CASSHLQGRYQETQYF
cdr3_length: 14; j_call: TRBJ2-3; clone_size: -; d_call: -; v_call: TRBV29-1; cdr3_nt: TGCAGCTCCCCTGGACGGACCAGCACAGATACGCAGTATTTT; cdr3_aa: CSSPGRTSTDTQYF
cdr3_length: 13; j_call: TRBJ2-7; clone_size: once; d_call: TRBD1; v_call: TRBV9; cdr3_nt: TGTGCCAGCAGCGTGGACAGGGGCGACGAGCAGTACTTC; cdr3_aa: CASSVDRGDEQYF
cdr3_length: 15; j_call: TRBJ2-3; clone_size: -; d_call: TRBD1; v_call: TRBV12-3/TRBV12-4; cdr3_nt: TGTGCCAGCACCACGGGACAGGGGGCTCAAGATACGCAGTATTTT; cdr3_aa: CASTTGQGAQDTQYF
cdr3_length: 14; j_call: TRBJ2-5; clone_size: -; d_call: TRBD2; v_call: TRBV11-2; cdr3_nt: TGTGCCAGCAGCCCAGAGCGGGGCTTGAAGACCCAGTACTTC; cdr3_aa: CASSPERGLKTQYF
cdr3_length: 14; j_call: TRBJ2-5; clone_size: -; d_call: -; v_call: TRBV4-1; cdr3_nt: TGCGCCAGCAGCCAAGCACGCGAAGACGGGACCCAGTACTTC; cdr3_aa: CASSQAREDGTQYF
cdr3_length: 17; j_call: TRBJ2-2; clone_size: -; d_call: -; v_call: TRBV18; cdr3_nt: TGTGCCAGCTCACCAATTAAGGCGGGATCGAGTGGCGGGGAGCTGTTTTTT; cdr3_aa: CASSPIKAGSSGGELFF
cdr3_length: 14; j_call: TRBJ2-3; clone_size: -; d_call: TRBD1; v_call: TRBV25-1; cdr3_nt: TGTGCCACCCGGGACAGGGGGAGCACAGATACGCAGTATTTT; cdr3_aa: CATRDRGSTDTQYF
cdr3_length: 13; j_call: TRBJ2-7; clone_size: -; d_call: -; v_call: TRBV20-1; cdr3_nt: TGCAGTGCTAGAAGGGGGGGGCTGTACGAGCAGTACTTC; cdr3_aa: CSARRGGLYEQYF
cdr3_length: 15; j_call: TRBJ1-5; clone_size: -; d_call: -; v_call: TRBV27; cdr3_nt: TGTGCCAGCAGTTTATCCGGCAGTAGGAATCAGCCCCAGCATTTT; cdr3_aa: CASSLSGSRNQPQHF
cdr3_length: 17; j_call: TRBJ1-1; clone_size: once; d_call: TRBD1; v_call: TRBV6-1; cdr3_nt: TGTGCCACAGGGACAGGGGGTTACTGGTCGATGAACACTGAAGCTTTCTTT; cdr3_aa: CATGTGGYWSMNTEAFF
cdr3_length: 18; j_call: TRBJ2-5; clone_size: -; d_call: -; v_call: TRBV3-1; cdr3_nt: TGTGCCAGCAGCCAGGACGGTAGCAGGGGACGGAATTTTAAGACCCAGTACTTC; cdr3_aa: CASSQDGSRGRNFKTQYF
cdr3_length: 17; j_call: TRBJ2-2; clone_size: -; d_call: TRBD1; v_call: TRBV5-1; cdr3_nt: TGCGCCAGCAGCCTCGTCCCGGGACAGGGAGGCACCGGGGAGCTGTTTTTT; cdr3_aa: CASSLVPGQGGTGELFF
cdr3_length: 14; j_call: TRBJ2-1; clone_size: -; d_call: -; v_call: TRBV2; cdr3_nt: TGTGCCAGCAGTGAGGTTGAGTCAAGCAATGAGCAGTTCTTC; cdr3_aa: CASSEVESSNEQFF
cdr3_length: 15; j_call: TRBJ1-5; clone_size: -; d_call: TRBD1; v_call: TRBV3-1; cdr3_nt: TGTGCCAGCAGCCCCCGGACAGGGAAAAGTCAGCCCCAGCATTTT; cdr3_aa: CASSPRTGKSQPQHF
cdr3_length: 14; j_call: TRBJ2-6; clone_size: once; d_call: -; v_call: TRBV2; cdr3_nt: TGTGCCAGCAGTGACTACTCTGGGGCCAACGTCCCGACTTTC; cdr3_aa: CASSDYSGANVPTF
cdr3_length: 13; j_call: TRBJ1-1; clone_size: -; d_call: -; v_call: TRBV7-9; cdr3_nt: TGTGCCAGCAGCCGCGACGGGAACACTGAAGCTTTCTTT; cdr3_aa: CASSRDGNTEAFF
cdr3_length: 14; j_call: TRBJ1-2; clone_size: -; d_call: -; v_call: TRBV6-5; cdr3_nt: TGTGCCAGCAGGGCCCCGGGGCCTAGGGGAGGCTACACCTTC; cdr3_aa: CASRAPGPRGGYTF
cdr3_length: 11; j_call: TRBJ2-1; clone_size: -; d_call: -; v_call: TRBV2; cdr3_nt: TGTGCCAGCAGTCCTTTTGGTGAGCAGTTCTTC; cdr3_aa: CASSPFGEQFF
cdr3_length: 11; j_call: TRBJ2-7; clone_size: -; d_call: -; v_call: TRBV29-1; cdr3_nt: TGCAGCGTTGAAGGACCGGACGAGCAGTACTTC; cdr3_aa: CSVEGPDEQYF
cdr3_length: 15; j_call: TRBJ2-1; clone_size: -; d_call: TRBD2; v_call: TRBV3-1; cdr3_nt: TGTGCCAGCAGCCCACTAGCGGGGGGGCCTTGGGAGCAGTTCTTC; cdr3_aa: CASSPLAGGPWEQFF
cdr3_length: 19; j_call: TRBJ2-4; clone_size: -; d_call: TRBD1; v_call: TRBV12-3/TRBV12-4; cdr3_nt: TGTGCCAGCAGTTTACTATATGCTAACCGGGACAGGATAAAGGACATTCAGTACTTC; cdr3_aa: CASSLLYANRDRIKDIQYF
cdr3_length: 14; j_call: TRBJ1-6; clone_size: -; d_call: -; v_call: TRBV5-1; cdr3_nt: TGCGCCAGCAGCCCCGGGACGGAAGGGGAACCCCTCCACTTT; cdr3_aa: CASSPGTEGEPLHF
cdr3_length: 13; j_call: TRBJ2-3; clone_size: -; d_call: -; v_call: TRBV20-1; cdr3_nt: TGCAGTGCTAGTCGCAGGGACACAGATACGCAGTATTTT; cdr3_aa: CSASRRDTDTQYF
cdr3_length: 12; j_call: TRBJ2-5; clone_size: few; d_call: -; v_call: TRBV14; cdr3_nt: TGTGCCAGCAGTCAGGTTCGAGAGACCCAGTACTTC; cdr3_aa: CASSQVRETQYF
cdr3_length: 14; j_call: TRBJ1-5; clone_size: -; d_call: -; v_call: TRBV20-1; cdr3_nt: TGCAGTGCTAGAGATCACCAATCCCTTGAGCCCCAGCATTTT; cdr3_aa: CSARDHQSLEPQHF
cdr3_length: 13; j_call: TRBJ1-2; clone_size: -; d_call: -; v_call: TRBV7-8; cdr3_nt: TGTGCCAGCAGCTCTACAGGGTTAGATGGCTACACCTTC; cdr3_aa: CASSSTGLDGYTF
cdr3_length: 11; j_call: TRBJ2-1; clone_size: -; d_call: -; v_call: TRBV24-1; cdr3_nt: TGTGCCACCAGACAAGGCGATGAGCAGTTCTTC; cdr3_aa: CATRQGDEQFF
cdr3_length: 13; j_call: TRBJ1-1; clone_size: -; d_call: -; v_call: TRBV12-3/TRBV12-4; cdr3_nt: TGTGCCAGCAGCACTGGACTGACCACTGAAGCTTTCTTT; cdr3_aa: CASSTGLTTEAFF
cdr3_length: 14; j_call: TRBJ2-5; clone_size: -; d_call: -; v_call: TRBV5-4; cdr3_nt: TGTGCCAGCAGCTTGGCCGGGATTCAAGAGACCCAGTACTTC; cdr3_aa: CASSLAGIQETQYF
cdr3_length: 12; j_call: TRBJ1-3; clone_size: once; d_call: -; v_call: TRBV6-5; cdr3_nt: TGTGCCAGCAGTTCCGCCGCAAACACCATATATTTT; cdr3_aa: CASSSAANTIYF
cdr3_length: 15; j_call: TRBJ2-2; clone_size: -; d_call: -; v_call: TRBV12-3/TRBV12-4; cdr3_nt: TGTGCCAGCAGTTTGTGGGACAAGAACACCGGGGAGCTGTTTTTT; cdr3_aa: CASSLWDKNTGELFF
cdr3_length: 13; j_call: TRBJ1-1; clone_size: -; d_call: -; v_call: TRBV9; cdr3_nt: TGTGCCAGCAGCGTCTCGGGACAAGGTGAAGCTTTCTTT; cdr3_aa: CASSVSGQGEAFF
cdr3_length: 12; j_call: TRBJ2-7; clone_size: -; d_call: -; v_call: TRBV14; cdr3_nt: TGTGCCAGCAGCCAATGGGATTTGGAGCAGTACTTC; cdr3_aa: CASSQWDLEQYF
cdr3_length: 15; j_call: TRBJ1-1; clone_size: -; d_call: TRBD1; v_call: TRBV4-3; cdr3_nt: TGCGCCAGCAGCCACCAGGGGGCCCAACCCTTTGAAGCTTTCTTT; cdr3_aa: CASSHQGAQPFEAFF
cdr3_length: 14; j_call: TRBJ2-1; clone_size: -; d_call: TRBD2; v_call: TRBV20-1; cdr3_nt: TGCAGTGCTAGTAGGACTAGCGGACCCGGTGAGCAGTTCTTC; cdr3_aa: CSASRTSGPGEQFF
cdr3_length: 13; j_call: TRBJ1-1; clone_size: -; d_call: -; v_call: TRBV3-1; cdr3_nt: TGTGCCAGCAGCCAAGGGGATCGCGGTGAAGCTTTCTTT; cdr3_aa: CASSQGDRGEAFF
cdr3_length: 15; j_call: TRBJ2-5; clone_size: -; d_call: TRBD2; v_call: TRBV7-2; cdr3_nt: TGTGCCAGCACCACAGCGGGGGGCCCACAAGAGACCCAGTACTTC; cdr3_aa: CASTTAGGPQETQYF
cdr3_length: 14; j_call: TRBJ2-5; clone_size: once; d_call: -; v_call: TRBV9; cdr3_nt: TGTGCCAGCAGCACCGGACAGAATCAAGAGACCCAGTACTTC; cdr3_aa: CASSTGQNQETQYF
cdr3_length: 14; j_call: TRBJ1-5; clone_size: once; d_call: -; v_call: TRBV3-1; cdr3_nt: TGTGCCAGCAGCCTTGGGGCAGGCAATCAGCCCCAGCATTTT; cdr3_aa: CASSLGAGNQPQHF
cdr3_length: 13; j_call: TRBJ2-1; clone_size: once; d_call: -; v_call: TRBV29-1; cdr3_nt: TGCAGCGTTGAAGGCCTGAGGGGTGATGAGCAGTTCTTC; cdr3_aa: CSVEGLRGDEQFF